The 3 T cell receptor beta chains in this list originate from one sample, sequenced in a study of identical twins. TCRdb reanalysed the 5' RACE reads using MiXCR and keeps one entry per CDR3 protein. Altogether about 720,000 distinct CDR3 sequences are present, over 15% being singletons, with the ten largest covering around 12%. This sample was also put to use in a study of T cells expressing NK-cell markers.

Input material: PBMCs. These receptors were obtained from a woman aged 18-29 years in good health.

This clonotype turned up a few times. The chain joins TRBV29-1 to TRBJ2-2; no clear D. The ends were cut back, 6 bases at V and 0 bases at J, with 14 bases in the middle. The CDR3 totals 15 residues. From germline, CDR1 is SQVTM and CDR2 ANQGSEA. The CDR3 reads CSVSPGSSNTGELFF. Here the CDR3 DNA reads TGCAGCGTCAGTCCCGGGTCGTCGAACACCGGGGAGCTGTTTTTT.

There are a few counts of this clonotype. The V and J genes are TRBV5-1 and TRBJ2-1, with 9 positions matching TRBD2. Germline loops: CDR1 SGHRS, CDR2 YFSETQ. This CDR3 is 17 amino acids long. The V segment lost 3 bases and the J segment 7 bases; nucleotides outside the gene matches: 14. CDR3 amino acids: CASSSVRDSGGANEQFF. For the CDR3, the DNA is TGCGCCAGCAGCTCCGTTAGGGATAGCGGGGGAGCGAATGAGCAGTTCTTC.

The chain joins TRBV20-1 to TRBJ2-5; no reliable D call. Looked up from germline, CDR1 is DFQATT and CDR2 is SNEGSKA (reference sequence). The CDR3 is 9 residues long. The V end was cut by 6 bases, the J end by 3 bases, with 2 bases between. The CDR3 DNA reads TGCAGTGCAGAAGAGACCCAGTACTTC. This encodes CSAEETQYF.